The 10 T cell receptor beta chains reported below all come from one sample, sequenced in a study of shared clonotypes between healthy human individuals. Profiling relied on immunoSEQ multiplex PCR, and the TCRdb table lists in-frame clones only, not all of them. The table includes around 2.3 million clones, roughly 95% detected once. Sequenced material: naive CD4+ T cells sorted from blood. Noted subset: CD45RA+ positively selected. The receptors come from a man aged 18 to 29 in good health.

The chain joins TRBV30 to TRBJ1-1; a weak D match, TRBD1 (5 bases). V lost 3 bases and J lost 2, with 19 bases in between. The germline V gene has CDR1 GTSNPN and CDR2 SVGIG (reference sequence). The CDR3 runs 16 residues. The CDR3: CAWRGEWGRSNTEAFF. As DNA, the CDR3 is TGTGCCTGGAGGGGGGAATGGGGCAGGAGCAACACTGAAGCTTTCTTT.

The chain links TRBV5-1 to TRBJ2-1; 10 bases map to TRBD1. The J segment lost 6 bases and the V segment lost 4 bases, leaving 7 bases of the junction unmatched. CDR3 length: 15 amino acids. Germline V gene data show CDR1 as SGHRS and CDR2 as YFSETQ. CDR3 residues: CASSNRDRGFNEQFF. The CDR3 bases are TGCGCCAGCAGCAACCGGGACAGGGGTTTCAATGAGCAGTTCTTC.

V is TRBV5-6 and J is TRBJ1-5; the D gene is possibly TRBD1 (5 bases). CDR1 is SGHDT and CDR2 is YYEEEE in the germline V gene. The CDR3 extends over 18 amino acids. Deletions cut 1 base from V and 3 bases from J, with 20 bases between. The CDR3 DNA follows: TGTGCCAGCAGCTTGCGGCTAACGGGGGGGTATGCCAATCAGCCCCAGCATTTT. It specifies CASSLRLTGGYANQPQHF.

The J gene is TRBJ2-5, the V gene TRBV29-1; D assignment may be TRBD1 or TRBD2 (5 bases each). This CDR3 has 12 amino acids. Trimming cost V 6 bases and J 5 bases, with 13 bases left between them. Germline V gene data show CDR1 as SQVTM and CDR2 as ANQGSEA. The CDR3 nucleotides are TGCAGCGTGTGGGGGATTGGGGAGACCCAGTACTTC. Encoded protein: CSVWGIGETQYF.

In DNA form, the CDR3 reads TGTGCCAGCAGTGTAAGGGGGCAGTATGGCTACACCTTC. Amino acid sequence: CASSVRGQYGYTF. The chain carries TRBV6-1 and TRBJ1-2, with 7 bases matching TRBD1. The CDR3 sequence is 13 residues long. Germline V gene lookup returns CDR1 MNHNS and CDR2 SASEGT. J lost 5 bases, V lost 4 bases, and 4 bases had no gene match.

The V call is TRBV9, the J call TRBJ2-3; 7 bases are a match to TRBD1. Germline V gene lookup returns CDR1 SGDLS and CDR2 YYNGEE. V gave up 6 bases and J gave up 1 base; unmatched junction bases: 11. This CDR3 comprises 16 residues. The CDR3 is CASNRGEVIGTDTQYF. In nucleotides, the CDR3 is TGTGCCAGCAACAGGGGAGAGGTAATTGGCACAGATACGCAGTATTTT. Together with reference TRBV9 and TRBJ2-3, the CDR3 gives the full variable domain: DSGVTQTPKHLITATGQRVTLRCSPRSGDLSVYWYQQSLDQGLQFLIQYYNGEERAKGNILERFSAQQFPDLHSELNLSSLELGDSALYFCASNRGEVIGTDTQYFGPGTRLTVL.

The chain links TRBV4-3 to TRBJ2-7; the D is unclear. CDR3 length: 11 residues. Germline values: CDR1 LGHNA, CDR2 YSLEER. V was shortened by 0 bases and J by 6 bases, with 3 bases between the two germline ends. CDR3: CASSQEVEQYF. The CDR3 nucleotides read TGCGCCAGCAGCCAAGAGGTCGAGCAGTACTTC.

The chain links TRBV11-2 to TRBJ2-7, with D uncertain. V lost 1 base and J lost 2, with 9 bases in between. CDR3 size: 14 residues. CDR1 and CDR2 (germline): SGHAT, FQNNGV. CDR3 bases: TGTGCCAGCAGCTTAGTTGAGAGCCCCTACGAGCAGTACTTC. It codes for CASSLVESPYEQYF.

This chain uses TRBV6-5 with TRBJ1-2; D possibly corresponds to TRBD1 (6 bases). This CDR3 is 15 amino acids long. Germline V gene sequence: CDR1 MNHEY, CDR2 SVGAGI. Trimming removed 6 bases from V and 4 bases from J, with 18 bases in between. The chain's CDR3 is CASSSGTTRSYGYTF. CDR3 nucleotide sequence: TGTGCCAGCAGCTCCGGGACAACTAGGAGCTATGGCTACACCTTC.

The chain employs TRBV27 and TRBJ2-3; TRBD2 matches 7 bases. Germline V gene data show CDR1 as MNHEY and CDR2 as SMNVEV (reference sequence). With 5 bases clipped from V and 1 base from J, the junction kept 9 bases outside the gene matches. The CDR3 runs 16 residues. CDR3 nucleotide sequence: TGTGCCAGCAGTCAGGCAGCGGGGTGGGGCACAGATACGCAGTATTTT. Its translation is CASSQAAGWGTDTQYF.